Given below is one T cell receptor (beta chain) in context. This clonotype turned up a few times. Its antigen target is currently unknown. No base quality information exists; no much larger clone differs at one position. TCR beta CDR3 regions were amplified from RNA transcripts. The TCR CDR3 was subjected to a first round of RT-PCR using the HTBI primer set and the Qiagen OneStep RT-PCR kit. A second multiplex PCR round built the libraries, followed by size selection and purification. The libraries were sequenced on an Illumina HiSeq2000 using paired-end 100 bp reads. The paper's processing steps were these. SOAPnuke was used to process the raw data, removing reads that contained adapters or uncalled bases, had a mean Phred below 15, or lacked an exact match to the constant primer or identifier. COPE v1.2.5 was used to merge high-quality paired reads, and clonotypes were defined as unique nucleotide sequences. Clonotypes were aligned to IMGT TRBV, TRBD and TRBJ reference segments using MiTCR v1.1. The analysis was restricted to V-J combinations with a frequency above 0.0001, which together covered 99.2% of the repertoires. A TCS score was defined as the ratio of F50 (clonal expansion) to E x V (chaos), with BLOSUM62-based TCRdist applied between CDR3 peptides within each V-J. Welch's t-statistics and random forest reduced around 550 V-J features to around 14, which were used in a naive Bayes classifier (R e1071). TCRdb trimmed the raw reads at Q25, called clones with MiXCR and kept productive beta chains. All rows with the same CDR3 protein become a single entry with the most common DNA and genes. TCRdb assigned the V and J calls; the authors' analysis was not used. The sample table holds fewer than 900,000 distinct CDR3 sequences, of which around a sixth were seen once. The ten largest clones capture around 15% of the sample.

This entry comes from a study of T cells in Graves' hyperthyroidism and ophthalmopathy (dated by TCRdb to about 2019). Concerning the study at large: Peripheral blood samples were taken at the time of initial diagnosis, prior to any treatment. To identify TCR V-J signatures that set the groups apart, the researchers used a discovery cohort of more than 95 patients, made up of fewer than 50 with Graves' ophthalmopathy and some 58 with stable Graves' hyperthyroidism. Prospective prediction of ophthalmopathy was tested in an independent validation cohort consisting of roughly 20 hyperthyroidism patients and over 15 patients who later progressed to ophthalmopathy. For training and testing, the 100 or so patients in the discovery cohort were randomly divided in a 7:3 ratio. Thyroid tissue and blood T-cell repertoires from about six Graves' hyperthyroidism patients were also compared in the study. Following sampling, methimazole starting at 30 mg daily was given to hyperthyroidism patients, and high-dose intravenous methylprednisolone was given to ophthalmopathy patients. The paper reports TCR Vbeta CDR3 sequencing of some 140 peripheral blood samples: around 41 ophthalmopathy, about 75 hyperthyroidism and around 17 progressor patients. Broader findings and caveats from the paper: Most expanded thyroid clonotypes (frequency above 0.001) were also found in blood, which suggests that blood repertoires may mirror thyroid immune responses. Ophthalmopathy was separated from stable hyperthyroidism by a 13 V-J signature model, with approximately 86% sensitivity and approximately 81% specificity obtained in cross-validation and 80%/75% obtained in testing. During validation, the model predicted progression to ophthalmopathy a median of around six months ahead of onset, with just under 71% sensitivity and roughly 72% specificity. No statistical method was used to fix the sample size in advance, and group allocation was not hidden from the investigators.

Hyperthyroidism patients were aged 18 to 65 years and newly diagnosed, with disease duration of less than 2 months. Any patient with an uncontrolled infection, another autoimmune disease, pregnancy or lactation was excluded. Clinical symptoms, serum thyroxine and TRAb, thyroid ultrasound, and orbital computed tomography formed the basis for the diagnoses. Blood from progressor patients was drawn when they were first diagnosed with hyperthyroidism, before any ophthalmopathy symptoms appeared. PBMCs were separated from around 9.1 ml of fresh peripheral blood using Ficoll-Paque density gradient centrifugation. Progressor patients were defined as those initially diagnosed with Graves' hyperthyroidism in whom ophthalmopathy developed during follow-up. Total RNA was extracted using Trizol reagent, and RNA quality was assessed on an Agilent 2100 Bioanalyzer. Trimming removed 10 bases from V and 3 bases from J; the gene matches leave 12 bases unexplained. CDR1 and CDR2, looked up from the germline V gene, are MNHNS and SASEGT. From the cysteine up to the phenylalanine, the CDR3 has a length of 16 residues. CDR3 DNA is the only sequence kept; it has 48 bases, read in frame from the first base.

The rearrangement joined TRBV6-1 to TRBJ2-2; TRBD2 matches 9 bases in the middle. This receptor was obtained from a woman aged 45-65 years with Graves' hyperthyroidism that later progressed to Graves' ophthalmopathy. Sequences were obtained from blood. The sequenced DNA is TGTGCCACCCTTTCAGGAGTAGCGGGGGACACCGGGGAGCTGTTTTTT. It specifies CATLSGVAGDTGELFF.